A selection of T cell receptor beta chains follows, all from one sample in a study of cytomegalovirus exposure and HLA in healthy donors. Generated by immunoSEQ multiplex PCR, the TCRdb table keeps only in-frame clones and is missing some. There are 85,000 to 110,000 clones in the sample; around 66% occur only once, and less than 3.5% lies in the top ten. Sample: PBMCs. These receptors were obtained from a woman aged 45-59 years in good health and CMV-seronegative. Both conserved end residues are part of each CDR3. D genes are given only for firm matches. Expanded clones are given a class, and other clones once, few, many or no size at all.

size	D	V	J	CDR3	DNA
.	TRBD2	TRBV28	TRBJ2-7	CASKFRGGRAPTDEQYF	TGTGCCAGCAAATTTAGGGGCGGGAGGGCCCCCACCGACGAGCAGTACTTC
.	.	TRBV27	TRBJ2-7	CASSSDSYEQYF	TGTGCCAGCAGTTCCGACAGCTACGAGCAGTACTTC
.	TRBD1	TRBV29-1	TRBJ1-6	CSVGDRGDSPLHF	TGCAGCGTCGGCGACAGGGGCGATTCACCCCTCCACTTT
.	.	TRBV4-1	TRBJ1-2	CASSRNPVSGGANYGYTF	TGCGCCAGCAGCCGCAACCCCGTGTCGGGGGGGGCCAACTATGGCTACACCTTC
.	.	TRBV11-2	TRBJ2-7	CASGGLADYEQYF	TGTGCCAGCGGGGGCCTAGCAGACTACGAGCAGTACTTC
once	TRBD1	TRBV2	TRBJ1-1	CASSDDRGWDTEAFF	TGTGCCAGCAGTGACGACAGGGGCTGGGACACTGAAGCTTTCTTT
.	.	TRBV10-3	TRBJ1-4	CAIGQSNEKLFF	TGTGCCATCGGACAGAGTAATGAAAAACTGTTTTTT
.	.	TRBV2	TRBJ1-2	CASSVTGVGGSGYTF	TGTGCCAGCAGTGTCACAGGCGTGGGCGGCTCTGGCTACACCTTC
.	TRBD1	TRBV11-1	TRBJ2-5	CASSRGSGGAETQYF	TGTGCCAGCAGCCGAGGGTCAGGGGGCGCGGAGACCCAGTACTTC
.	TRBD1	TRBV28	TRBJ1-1	CASSQGRTGKVMNTEAFF	TGTGCCAGCAGTCAAGGACGGACAGGGAAGGTGATGAACACTGAAGCTTTCTTT
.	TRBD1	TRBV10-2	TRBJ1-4	CASRGPGDSHEKLFF	TGCGCCAGTCGCGGCCCAGGGGACAGTCATGAAAAACTGTTTTTT
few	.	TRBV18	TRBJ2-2	CASSPRSGIDTGELFF	TGTGCCAGCTCACCAAGGTCAGGAATAGACACCGGGGAGCTGTTTTTT
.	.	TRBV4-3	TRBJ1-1	CASSHRTDRNTEAFF	TGCGCCAGCAGCCACCGGACAGATAGAAACACTGAAGCTTTCTTT
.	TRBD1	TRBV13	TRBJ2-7	CASSLGLGRTGSYEQYF	TGTGCCAGCAGCTTAGGCCTAGGTCGGACAGGGTCCTACGAGCAGTACTTC
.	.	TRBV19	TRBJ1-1	CASSINPFRAGLTEAFF	TGTGCCAGTAGTATAAACCCGTTTAGAGCGGGGCTGACTGAAGCTTTCTTT
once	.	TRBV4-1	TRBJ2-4	CASSPLGLAKNIQYF	TGCGCCAGCAGCCCGCTAGGCCTAGCCAAAAACATTCAGTACTTC
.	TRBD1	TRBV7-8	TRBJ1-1	CASSIRSGTGEAFF	TGTGCCAGCAGCATACGCTCCGGGACAGGGGAAGCTTTCTTT
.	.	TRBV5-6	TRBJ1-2	CASSLVTYYNYGYPF	TGTGCCAGCAGCTTGGTGACTTACTATAACTATGGCTACCCCTTC
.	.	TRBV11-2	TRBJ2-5	CASSFAKYQETQYF	TGTGCCAGCAGCTTTGCTAAGTACCAAGAGACCCAGTACTTC
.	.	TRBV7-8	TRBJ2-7	CASSEGQGSSYEQYF	TGTGCCAGCAGCGAAGGTCAGGGTTCGTCCTACGAGCAGTACTTC
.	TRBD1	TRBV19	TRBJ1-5	CASSDTGGQPQHF	TGTGCCAGTAGTGATACAGGGGGTCAGCCCCAGCATTTT
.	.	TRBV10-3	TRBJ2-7	CAISGLRLLSSYEQYF	TGTGCCATCAGTGGGCTGAGGCTTCTTAGCTCCTACGAGCAGTACTTC
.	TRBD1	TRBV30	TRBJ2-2	CAWSPPGQASGELFF	TGTGCCTGGAGTCCTCCGGGACAGGCCTCCGGGGAGCTGTTTTTT